This T cell receptor beta chain was identified in a study of blood T cell repertoires in COVID-19. About the study: In each case, the material was cDNA or gDNA derived from T cells, B-cell-depleted T cells, or PBMCs.

This table comes from immunoSEQ multiplex PCR, and its TCRdb copy is limited to in-frame clones, with some not included. The sample records 350,000 or so clones, 88% being singletons. Regarding this clone: Within the sample, other DNA sequences also encode this same CDR3.

Ages ranged from about 18 to 89 years, with residence in 24 US areas. Up to 2 weeks before entering the study, exposed participants had met a COVID-19 case. V was cut by 5 bases and J by 1 base, with 9 bases left in between. The CDR3 spans 14 residues. Germline CDR1 LNHDA, CDR2 SQIVND (reference sequence). This sequence was found in a woman aged 30 to 39 who had been exposed to COVID-19. The sample taken for sequencing was PBMCs or T cells enriched from blood (not recorded which). The rearrangement links TRBV19 to TRBJ1-5, with D possibly matching TRBD1 (6 bases). CDR3 in amino acids: CASSPQGSNQPQHF. CDR3 nucleotide sequence: TGTGCCAGTAGTCCACAGGGAAGCAATCAGCCCCAGCATTTT.